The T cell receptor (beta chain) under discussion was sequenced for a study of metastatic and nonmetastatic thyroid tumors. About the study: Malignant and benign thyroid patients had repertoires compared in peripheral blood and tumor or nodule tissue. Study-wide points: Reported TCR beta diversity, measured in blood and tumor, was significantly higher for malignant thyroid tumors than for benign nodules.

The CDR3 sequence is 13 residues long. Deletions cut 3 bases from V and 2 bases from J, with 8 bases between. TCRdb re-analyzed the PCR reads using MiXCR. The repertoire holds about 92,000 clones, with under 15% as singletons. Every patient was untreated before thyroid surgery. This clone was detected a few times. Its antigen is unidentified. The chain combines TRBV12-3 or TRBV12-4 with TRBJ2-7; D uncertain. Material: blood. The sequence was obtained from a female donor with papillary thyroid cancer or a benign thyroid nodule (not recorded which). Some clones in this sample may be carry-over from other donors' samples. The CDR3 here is CASSLEVTYEQYF. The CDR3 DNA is TGTGCCAGCAGTTTGGAAGTTACCTACGAGCAGTACTTC.